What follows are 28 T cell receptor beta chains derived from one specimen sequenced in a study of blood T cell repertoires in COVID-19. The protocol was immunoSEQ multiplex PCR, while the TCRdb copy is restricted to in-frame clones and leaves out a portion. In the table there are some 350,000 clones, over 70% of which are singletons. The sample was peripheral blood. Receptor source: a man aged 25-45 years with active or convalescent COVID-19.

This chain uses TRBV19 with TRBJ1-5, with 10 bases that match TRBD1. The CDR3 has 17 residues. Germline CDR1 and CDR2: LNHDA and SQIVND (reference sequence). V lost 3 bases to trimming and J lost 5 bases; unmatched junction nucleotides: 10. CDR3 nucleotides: TGTGCCAGTAGTATTATGGACAGGGGGAACCGCTATCAGCCCCAGCATTTT. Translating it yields CASSIMDRGNRYQPQHF.

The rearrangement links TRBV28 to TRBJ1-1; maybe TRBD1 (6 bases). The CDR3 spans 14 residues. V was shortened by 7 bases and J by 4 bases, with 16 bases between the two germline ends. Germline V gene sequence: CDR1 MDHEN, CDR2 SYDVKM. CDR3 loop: CASNRFRGGTEAFF. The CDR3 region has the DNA TGTGCCAGCAACCGGTTTAGAGGGGGCACTGAAGCTTTCTTT.

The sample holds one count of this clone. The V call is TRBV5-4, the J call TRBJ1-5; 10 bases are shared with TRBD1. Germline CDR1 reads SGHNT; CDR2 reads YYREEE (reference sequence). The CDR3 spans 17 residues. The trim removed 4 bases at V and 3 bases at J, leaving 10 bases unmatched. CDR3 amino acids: CASSPRDRGEVNQPQHF. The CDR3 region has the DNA TGTGCCAGCAGCCCTCGGGACAGGGGAGAGGTCAATCAGCCCCAGCATTTT.

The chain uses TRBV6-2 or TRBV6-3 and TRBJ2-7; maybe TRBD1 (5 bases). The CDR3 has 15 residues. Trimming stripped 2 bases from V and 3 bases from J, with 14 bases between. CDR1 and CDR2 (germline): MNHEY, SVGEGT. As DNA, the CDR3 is TGTGCCAGCAGTTACAAGGGGTACGCCCTCTACGAGCAGTACTTC. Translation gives CASSYKGYALYEQYF.

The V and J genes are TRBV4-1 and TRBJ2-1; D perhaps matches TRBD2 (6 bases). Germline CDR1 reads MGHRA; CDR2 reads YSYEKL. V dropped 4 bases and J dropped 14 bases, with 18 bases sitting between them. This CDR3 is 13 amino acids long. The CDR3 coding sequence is TGCGCCAGCAGCCCGCTCGCGTGTTGCGGGAAGTTCTTC. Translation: CASSPLACCGKFF.

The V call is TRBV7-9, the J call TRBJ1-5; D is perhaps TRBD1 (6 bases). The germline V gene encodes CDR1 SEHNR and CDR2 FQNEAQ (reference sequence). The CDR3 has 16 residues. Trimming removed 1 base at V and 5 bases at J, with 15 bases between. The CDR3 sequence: CASSLGSRGGHQPQHF. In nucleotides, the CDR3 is TGTGCCAGCAGCTTAGGATCCAGGGGCGGCCATCAGCCCCAGCATTTT.

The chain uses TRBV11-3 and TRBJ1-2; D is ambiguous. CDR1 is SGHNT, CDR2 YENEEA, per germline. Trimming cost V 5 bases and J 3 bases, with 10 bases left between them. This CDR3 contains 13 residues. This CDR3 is CASSRGMDYGYTF. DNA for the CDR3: TGTGCCAGCAGCCGCGGCATGGACTATGGCTACACCTTC.

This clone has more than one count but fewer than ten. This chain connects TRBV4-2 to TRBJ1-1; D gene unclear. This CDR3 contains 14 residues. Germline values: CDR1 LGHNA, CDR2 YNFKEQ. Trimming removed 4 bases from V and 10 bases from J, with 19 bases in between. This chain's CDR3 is CASSLRTPAETAFF. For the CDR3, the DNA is TGTGCCAGCAGCCTCAGAACCCCCGCAGAAACAGCTTTCTTT.

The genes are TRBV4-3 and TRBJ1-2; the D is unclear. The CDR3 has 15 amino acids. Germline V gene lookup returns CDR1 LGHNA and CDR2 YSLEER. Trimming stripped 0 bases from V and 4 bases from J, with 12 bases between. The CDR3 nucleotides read TGCGCCAGCAGCCAAGATTCCGGGGTTGGCTATGGCTACACCTTC. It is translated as CASSQDSGVGYGYTF.

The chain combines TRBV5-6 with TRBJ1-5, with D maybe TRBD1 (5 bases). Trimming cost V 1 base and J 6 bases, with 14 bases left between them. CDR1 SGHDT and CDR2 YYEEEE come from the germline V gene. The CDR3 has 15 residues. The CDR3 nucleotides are TGTGCCAGCAGCTTGCTCGACGGGGGAAGTCAGCCCCAGCATTTT. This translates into CASSLLDGGSQPQHF.

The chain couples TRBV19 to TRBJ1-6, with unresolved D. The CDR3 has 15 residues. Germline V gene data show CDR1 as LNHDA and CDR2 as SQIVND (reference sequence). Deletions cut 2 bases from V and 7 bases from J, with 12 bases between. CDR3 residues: CASSIRGQSNSPLHF. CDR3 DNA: TGTGCCAGTAGTATAAGAGGGCAGAGCAATTCACCCCTCCACTTT.

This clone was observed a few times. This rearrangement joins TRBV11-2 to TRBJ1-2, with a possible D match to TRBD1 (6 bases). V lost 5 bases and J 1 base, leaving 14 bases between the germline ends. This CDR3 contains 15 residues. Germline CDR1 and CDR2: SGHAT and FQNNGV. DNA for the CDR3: TGTGCCAGCAGCGGTAGGGGACAAAATAACTATGGCTACACCTTC. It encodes CASSGRGQNNYGYTF.

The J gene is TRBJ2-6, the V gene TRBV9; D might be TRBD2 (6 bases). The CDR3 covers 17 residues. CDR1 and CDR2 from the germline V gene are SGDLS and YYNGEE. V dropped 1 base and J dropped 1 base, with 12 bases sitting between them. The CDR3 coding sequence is TGTGCCAGCAGCGTAACCAGGGAGGCTTCTGGGGCCAACGTCCTGACTTTC. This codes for CASSVTREASGANVLTF.

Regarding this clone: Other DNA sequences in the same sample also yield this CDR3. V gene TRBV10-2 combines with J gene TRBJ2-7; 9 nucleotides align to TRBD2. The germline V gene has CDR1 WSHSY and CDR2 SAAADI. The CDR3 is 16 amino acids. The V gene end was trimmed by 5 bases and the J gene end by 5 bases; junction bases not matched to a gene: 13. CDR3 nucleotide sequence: TGCGCCAGCAGTCGATTAGCGGGAGTGGAAATCCACGAGCAGTACTTC. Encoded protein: CASSRLAGVEIHEQYF.

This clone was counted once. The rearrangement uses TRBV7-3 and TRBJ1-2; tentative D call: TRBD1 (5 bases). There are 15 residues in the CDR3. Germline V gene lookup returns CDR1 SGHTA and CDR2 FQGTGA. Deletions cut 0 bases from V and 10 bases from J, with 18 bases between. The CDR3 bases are TGTGCCAGCAGCTTAACGCACGGGCCGGGGGGATCCTACACCTTC. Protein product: CASSLTHGPGGSYTF.

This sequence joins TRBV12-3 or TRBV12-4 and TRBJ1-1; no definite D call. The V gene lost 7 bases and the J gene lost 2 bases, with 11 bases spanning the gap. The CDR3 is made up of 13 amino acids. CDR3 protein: CASTPEKNTEAFF. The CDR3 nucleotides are TGTGCCAGCACTCCGGAGAAAAACACTGAAGCTTTCTTT.

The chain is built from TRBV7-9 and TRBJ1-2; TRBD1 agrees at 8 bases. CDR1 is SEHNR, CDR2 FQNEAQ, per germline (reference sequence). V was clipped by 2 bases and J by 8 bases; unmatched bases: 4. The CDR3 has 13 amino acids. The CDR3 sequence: CASSLLTGDGYTF. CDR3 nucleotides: TGTGCCAGCAGCTTACTGACAGGGGACGGCTACACCTTC.

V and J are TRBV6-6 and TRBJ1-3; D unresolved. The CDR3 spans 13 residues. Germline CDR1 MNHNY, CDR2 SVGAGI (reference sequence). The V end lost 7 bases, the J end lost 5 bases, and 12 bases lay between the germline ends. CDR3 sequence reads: CASNSQDRNTIYF. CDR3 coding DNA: TGTGCCAGCAACTCGCAGGATAGAAACACCATATATTTT.

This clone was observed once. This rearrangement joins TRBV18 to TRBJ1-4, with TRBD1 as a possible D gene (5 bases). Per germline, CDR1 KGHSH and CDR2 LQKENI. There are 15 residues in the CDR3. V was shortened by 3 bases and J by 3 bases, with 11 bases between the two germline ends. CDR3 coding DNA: TGTGCCAGCTCACCCGACAGTAATTCTAATGAAAAACTGTTTTTT. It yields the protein CASSPDSNSNEKLFF.

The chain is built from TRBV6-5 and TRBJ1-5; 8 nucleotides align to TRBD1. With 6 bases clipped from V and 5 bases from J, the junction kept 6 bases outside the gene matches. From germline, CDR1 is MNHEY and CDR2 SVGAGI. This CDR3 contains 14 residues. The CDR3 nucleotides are TGTGCCAGCAGACTGTCGACAGGGGATCAGCCCCAGCATTTT. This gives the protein CASRLSTGDQPQHF.

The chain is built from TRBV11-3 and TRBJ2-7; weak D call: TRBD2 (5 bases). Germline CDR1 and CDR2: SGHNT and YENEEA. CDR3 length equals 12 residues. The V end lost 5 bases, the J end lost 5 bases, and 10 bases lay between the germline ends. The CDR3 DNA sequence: TGTGCCAGCAGCCCTGGAGGAGACGAGCAGTACTTC. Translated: CASSPGGDEQYF.

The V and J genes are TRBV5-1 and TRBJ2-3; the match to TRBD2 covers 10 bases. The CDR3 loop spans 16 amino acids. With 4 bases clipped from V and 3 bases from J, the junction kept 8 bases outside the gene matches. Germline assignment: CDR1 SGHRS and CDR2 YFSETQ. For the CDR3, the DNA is TGCGCCAGCAGCATAGGGCGGACTAGCGGAACAGATACGCAGTATTTT. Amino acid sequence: CASSIGRTSGTDTQYF.

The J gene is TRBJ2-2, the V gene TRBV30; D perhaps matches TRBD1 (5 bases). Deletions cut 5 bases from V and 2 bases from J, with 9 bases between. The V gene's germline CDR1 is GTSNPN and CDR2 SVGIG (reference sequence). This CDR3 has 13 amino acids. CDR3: CAWGDSNTGELFF. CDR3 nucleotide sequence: TGTGCCTGGGGTGACAGCAACACCGGGGAGCTGTTTTTT. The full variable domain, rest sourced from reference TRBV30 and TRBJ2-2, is SQTIHQWPATLVQPVGSPLSLECTVEGTSNPNLYWYRQAAGRGLQLLFYSVGIGQISSEVPQNLSASRPQDRQFILSSKKLLLSDSGFYLCAWGDSNTGELFFGEGSRLTVL.

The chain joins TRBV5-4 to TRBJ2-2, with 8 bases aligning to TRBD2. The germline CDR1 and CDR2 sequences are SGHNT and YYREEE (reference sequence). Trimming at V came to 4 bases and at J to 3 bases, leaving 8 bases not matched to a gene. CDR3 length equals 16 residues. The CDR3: CASSLAGLGDTGELFF. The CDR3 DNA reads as TGTGCCAGCAGCCTTGCGGGACTAGGGGACACCGGGGAGCTGTTTTTT.

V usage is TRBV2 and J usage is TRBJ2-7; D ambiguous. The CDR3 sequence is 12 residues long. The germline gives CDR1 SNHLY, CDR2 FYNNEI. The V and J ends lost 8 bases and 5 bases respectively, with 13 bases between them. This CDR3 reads CASYLRVNEQYF. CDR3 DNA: TGTGCCAGCTACCTCCGGGTTAACGAGCAGTACTTC.

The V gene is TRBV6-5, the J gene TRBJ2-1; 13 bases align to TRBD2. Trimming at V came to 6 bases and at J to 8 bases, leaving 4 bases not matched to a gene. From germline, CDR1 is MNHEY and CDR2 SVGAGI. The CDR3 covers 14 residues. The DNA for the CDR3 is TGTGCCAGCAGACTAGCGGGAGGGCCATATGAGCAGTTCTTC. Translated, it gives CASRLAGGPYEQFF.

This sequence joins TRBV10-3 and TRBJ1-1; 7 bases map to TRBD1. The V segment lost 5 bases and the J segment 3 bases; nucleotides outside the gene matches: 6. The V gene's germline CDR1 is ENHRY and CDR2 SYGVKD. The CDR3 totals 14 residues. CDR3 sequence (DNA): TGTGCCATCAGTTTTCAGGGGGACGACACTGAAGCTTTCTTT. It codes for CAISFQGDDTEAFF.

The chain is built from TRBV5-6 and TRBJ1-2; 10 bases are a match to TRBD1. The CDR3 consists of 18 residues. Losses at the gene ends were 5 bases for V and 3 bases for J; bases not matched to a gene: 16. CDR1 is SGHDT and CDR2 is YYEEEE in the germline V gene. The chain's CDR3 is CASSPPGQGPTLDYGYTF. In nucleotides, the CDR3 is TGTGCCAGCAGTCCTCCGGGACAGGGGCCAACCCTGGACTATGGCTACACCTTC.